These T cell receptor beta chains were read from a single sample in a study of early T cells in non-severe SARS-CoV-2 infection. TCRdb passed the 5' RACE reads through MiXCR, listing each CDR3 protein once. The table has 85,000 to 120,000 distinct CDR3 sequences, 13% seen once. The sequencing input was whole blood. The source is an adult who was a healthcare worker with PCR-confirmed SARS-CoV-2 infection or an uninfected control (not recorded which). Each CDR3 is given with its conserved first and last residue. D genes are given only for firm matches. Clone sizes are given selectively: once, few, many, or a class where the clone is expanded.

V gene	D gene	clone size	J gene	CDR3 protein	CDR3 DNA
TRBV10-2	-	few	TRBJ2-5	CASKKGGRAGQETQYF	TGCGCCAGCAAGAAAGGGGGGAGGGCCGGGCAAGAGACCCAGTACTTC
TRBV6-6	-	many	TRBJ2-2	CASSYEGELFF	TGTGCCAGCAGTTACGAGGGGGAGCTGTTTTTT
TRBV30	-	many	TRBJ1-1	CAWSVKGMMNTEAFF	TGTGCCTGGAGTGTTAAGGGAATGATGAACACTGAAGCTTTCTTT
TRBV20-1	TRBD2	-	TRBJ2-5	CSARAYGEAGVSQETQYF	TGCAGTGCTAGGGCGTACGGGGAGGCGGGAGTATCACAAGAGACCCAGTACTTC
TRBV7-2	-	few	TRBJ1-4	CASSGMGLANEKLFF	TGTGCCAGCAGCGGAATGGGGTTAGCTAATGAAAAACTGTTTTTT
TRBV27	-	many	TRBJ1-1	CASSLSMGRDTEAFF	TGTGCCAGCAGTTTATCGATGGGGAGGGACACTGAAGCTTTCTTT
TRBV4-1	TRBD1	many	TRBJ2-7	CASSQDRDSFPYEQYF	TGCGCCAGCAGCCAAGATCGGGACAGTTTCCCTTACGAGCAGTACTTC
TRBV29-1	-	few	TRBJ2-1	CSVVTDSYNEQFF	TGCAGCGTTGTTACGGACTCCTACAATGAGCAGTTCTTC
TRBV27	-	many	TRBJ2-7	CASSLTEDYEQYF	TGTGCCAGCAGTTTGACGGAGGACTACGAGCAGTACTTC
TRBV11-2	TRBD1	many	TRBJ1-1	CASSWRTGGKPEAFF	TGTGCCAGCAGCTGGCGGACAGGGGGGAAGCCTGAAGCTTTCTTT
TRBV7-6	-	-	TRBJ2-3	CASSSGGYTDTQYF	TGTGCCAGCAGCTCCGGAGGGTACACAGATACGCAGTATTTT
TRBV6-2/TRBV6-3	TRBD1	once	TRBJ2-5	CASRPGQIFQETQYF	TGTGCCAGCAGACCGGGACAGATATTCCAAGAGACCCAGTACTTC
TRBV6-2/TRBV6-3	TRBD2	-	TRBJ2-2	CASSSPTGTSGSVGELFF	TGTGCCAGCAGTAGCCCCACGGGGACTAGCGGGAGCGTCGGGGAGCTGTTTTTT
TRBV20-1	TRBD2	-	TRBJ2-2	CSASLLLADYRGELFF	TGCAGTGCTAGTTTGCTACTAGCGGATTACCGAGGGGAGCTGTTTTTT
TRBV9	-	-	TRBJ2-2	CASSVVGTGELFF	TGTGCCAGCAGCGTGGTCGGGACCGGGGAGCTGTTTTTT
TRBV23-1	-	-	TRBJ2-6	CASSQPGANVLTF	TGCGCCAGCAGTCAGCCTGGGGCCAACGTCCTGACTTTC
TRBV12-3/TRBV12-4	TRBD2	few	TRBJ2-2	CASSRTIAGGAGELFF	TGTGCCAGCAGCCGGACTATAGCGGGAGGTGCAGGGGAGCTGTTTTTT
TRBV20-1	-	-	TRBJ2-5	CSARETVSRETRYF	TGCAGTGCTAGAGAGACTGTGTCTCGCGAGACCCGGTACTTC
TRBV29-1	TRBD2	-	TRBJ2-1	CSRTSGRRDNEQFF	TGCAGCAGGACTAGCGGGAGAAGGGACAATGAGCAGTTCTTC
TRBV20-1	TRBD1	few	TRBJ1-2	CSAPRAGTGGSGYTF	TGCAGTGCGCCGAGAGCGGGAACAGGGGGTAGTGGCTACACCTTC
TRBV4-2	-	-	TRBJ2-7	CASSQDTGYYEQYF	TGTGCCAGCAGCCAAGATACGGGATACTACGAGCAGTACTTC
TRBV28	-	-	TRBJ2-7	CASEHSYEQYF	TGTGCCAGCGAACACAGCTACGAGCAGTACTTC
TRBV4-3	TRBD1	-	TRBJ2-7	CASSPDRGTNEQYF	TGCGCCAGCAGCCCCGACAGGGGGACCAACGAGCAGTACTTC
TRBV7-8	TRBD1	few	TRBJ1-3	CASSLRDRGVGGNTIYF	TGTGCCAGCAGCCTCCGGGACAGGGGCGTAGGTGGAAACACCATATATTTT
TRBV5-5	TRBD1	many	TRBJ1-1	CASSLWTGITEAFF	TGTGCCAGCAGCCTATGGACAGGAATAACTGAAGCTTTCTTT
TRBV25-1	-	-	TRBJ2-4	CASSESKVAKNIQYF	TGTGCCAGCAGTGAATCGAAGGTAGCCAAAAACATTCAGTACTTC
TRBV9	-	-	TRBJ2-5	CASSTAGTAGQETQYF	TGTGCCAGCAGCACCGCCGGGACAGCGGGCCAAGAGACCCAGTACTTC
TRBV24-1	TRBD1	few	TRBJ1-2	CATSDNDRAYGYTF	TGTGCCACCAGTGATAATGACAGGGCCTATGGCTACACCTTC
TRBV19	-	-	TRBJ2-7	CASSPGTVGEQYF	TGTGCCAGTAGCCCCGGAACGGTGGGCGAGCAGTACTTC
TRBV7-9	TRBD2	-	TRBJ2-2	CAAGTSENTGELFF	TGTGCCGCGGGGACTAGCGAAAACACCGGGGAGCTGTTTTTT
TRBV5-4	TRBD1	many	TRBJ2-1	CASSFDRGRNEQFF	TGTGCCAGCAGCTTTGACAGGGGGCGGAATGAGCAGTTCTTC
TRBV30	-	many	TRBJ1-1	CAWGTGLNTEAFF	TGTGCCTGGGGGACCGGTCTGAACACTGAAGCTTTCTTT
TRBV7-9	-	few	TRBJ1-2	CASSPRRGGLYGYTF	TGTGCCAGCAGCCCCCGCCGTGGGGGGCTCTATGGCTACACCTTC
TRBV28	TRBD1	many	TRBJ2-7	CASSPPQGAPYEQYF	TGTGCCAGCAGCCCTCCTCAGGGGGCCCCCTACGAGCAGTACTTC
TRBV20-1	-	-	TRBJ2-3	CSARDRSGSTDTQYF	TGCAGTGCTAGAGATAGAAGCGGAAGCACAGATACGCAGTATTTT
TRBV30	TRBD2	few	TRBJ2-1	CAWRLLAGGYNEQFF	TGTGCCTGGAGGTTACTAGCGGGAGGCTACAATGAGCAGTTCTTC
TRBV4-3	TRBD2	-	TRBJ2-2	CASSPGTSSVTGELFF	TGCGCCAGCAGCCCCGGGACTAGTTCCGTCACCGGGGAGCTGTTTTTT
TRBV5-1	TRBD1	few	TRBJ2-1	CASRSGQGGYNEQFF	TGCGCCAGCAGATCGGGACAGGGAGGCTACAATGAGCAGTTCTTC
TRBV27	-	many	TRBJ1-1	CASSLEPNTEAFF	TGTGCCAGCAGTTTAGAGCCAAACACTGAAGCTTTCTTT
TRBV6-1	TRBD1	-	TRBJ1-1	CASSETGGEAFF	TGTGCCAGCAGCGAGACAGGGGGTGAGGCTTTCTTT
TRBV19	-	many	TRBJ1-5	CASRDYSNQPQHF	TGTGCCAGTAGGGATTATAGCAATCAGCCCCAGCATTTT
TRBV20-1	-	-	TRBJ2-7	CSATQGSYEQYF	TGCAGTGCTACCCAGGGTTCCTACGAGCAGTACTTC
TRBV27	TRBD1	-	TRBJ1-1	CAGRLTGGTEAFF	TGTGCCGGCAGATTAACAGGGGGCACTGAAGCTTTCTTT
TRBV6-4	TRBD2	-	TRBJ2-1	CASSDTSAGSYNEQFF	TGTGCCAGCAGTGACACTAGCGCTGGATCCTACAATGAGCAGTTCTTC
TRBV7-6	-	-	TRBJ2-6	CASSLMWSGANVLTF	TGTGCCAGCAGCTTAATGTGGTCTGGGGCCAACGTCCTGACTTTC
TRBV20-1	-	-	TRBJ2-3	CSASPGEWTDTQYF	TGCAGTGCTTCACCGGGGGAGTGGACAGATACGCAGTATTTT
TRBV28	-	many	TRBJ2-1	CASSSAGANLYNEQFF	TGTGCCAGCAGTTCCGCCGGGGCGAATCTCTACAATGAGCAGTTCTTC
TRBV9	TRBD2	many	TRBJ2-1	CASSVGTSGTNEQFF	TGTGCCAGCAGCGTAGGGACTAGCGGGACCAATGAGCAGTTCTTC